The 25 T cell receptor beta chains in this list originate from one sample, sequenced in a study of human T cells and chemical hapten exposure. Noted time point: patch test 3, about 24 weeks after DPC sensitization. Treatment given: therapeutic diphenylcyclopropenone sensitization with weekly scalp DPC. TCRdb redid the calling of the RACE reads with MiXCR, one entry per CDR3 protein. This table holds 50,000 to 80,000 distinct CDR3 sequences, 8% to 13% found once. The specimen was whole blood, collected in connection with sensitization to the hapten diphenylcyclopropenone (DPC). These receptors all stem from a woman younger than 45 with alopecia areata. Some clones in this sample may be carry-over from other donors' samples.

This clonotype was seen only a few times. The chain is built from TRBV14 and TRBJ1-1, with 7 bases fitting TRBD1. V was pared by 4 bases and J by 4 bases, with 9 bases of the junction left unmatched. This CDR3 has 15 amino acids. Germline V CDR1 and CDR2: SGHDN, FVKESK. The CDR3 loop is CASSRGTAGGTEAFF. The DNA of the CDR3 is TGTGCCAGCAGCCGAGGGACAGCGGGCGGCACTGAAGCTTTCTTT.

This clonotype was detected many times. The chain employs TRBV7-2 and TRBJ1-1; D unclear. Germline V lookup: CDR1 SGHTA, CDR2 FQGNSA. The V end lost 5 bases, the J end lost 3 bases, and 10 bases lay between the germline ends. This CDR3 spans 13 amino acids. Here the CDR3 reads CASSLYRDTEAFF. The CDR3 coding sequence is TGTGCCAGCAGCCTATACCGGGACACTGAAGCTTTCTTT.

This clonotype appeared many times. V gene TRBV7-2 combines with J gene TRBJ2-3; 9 nucleotides agree with TRBD2. This CDR3 comprises 16 residues. V lost 6 bases, J lost 3 bases, and 10 bases stayed unmatched. Germline CDR1 and CDR2: SGHTA and FQGNSA. CDR3 coding DNA: TGTGCCAGCAGATATAAAGCGGGAGGATGGACAGATACGCAGTATTTT. It is translated as CASRYKAGGWTDTQYF.

This clonotype was picked up a small number of times. The chain couples TRBV7-2 to TRBJ2-7; D is perhaps TRBD2 (5 bases). This CDR3 comprises 17 residues. From germline, CDR1 is SGHTA and CDR2 FQGNSA. Trimming pared 1 base from V and 0 bases from J, leaving 16 bases between. CDR3 region: CASSLGVSGALSYEQYF. Written as DNA, the CDR3 is TGTGCCAGCAGCTTAGGCGTAAGCGGAGCCCTCTCCTACGAGCAGTACTTC.

This clonotype was observed at least ten times. The rearrangement links TRBV20-1 to TRBJ2-2; D not resolved. Trimming stripped 3 bases from V and 5 bases from J, with 4 bases between. The germline gives CDR1 DFQATT, CDR2 SNEGSKA (reference sequence). CDR3 length equals 11 residues. In DNA form, the CDR3 reads TGCAGTGCTAGGGGGACCGGGGAGCTGTTTTTT. This gives the protein CSARGTGELFF.

The CDR3 nucleotides read TGTGCCAGCAGCTTATTTGAGGGGAGGGAGACCCAGTACTTC. Encoded protein: CASSLFEGRETQYF. The V call is TRBV7-2, the J call TRBJ2-5; TRBD2 might be the D (6 bases). The CDR3 has 14 residues. Germline values: CDR1 SGHTA, CDR2 FQGNSA. Trimming removed 2 bases from V and 5 bases from J, with 12 bases in between.

This clonotype was detected many times. The V call is TRBV29-1, the J call TRBJ2-1; possible D gene TRBD2, 6 bases. Germline CDR1 and CDR2: SQVTM and ANQGSEA. Deletions cut 3 bases from V and 15 bases from J, with 15 bases between. The CDR3 has 11 residues. DNA of the CDR3: TGCAGCGTTGAGGAGCGGGTTTTACGGTTCTTC. Its translation: CSVEERVLRFF.

This clonotype was observed many times. The rearrangement joins TRBV12-3 or TRBV12-4 to TRBJ2-7; D is possibly TRBD1 (5 bases). This CDR3 has 14 residues. V was clipped by 2 bases and J by 3 bases, with 11 bases between them. CDR3 sequence: CASSLHAGFYEQYF. CDR3 nucleotide sequence: TGTGCCAGCAGTTTACACGCAGGGTTCTACGAGCAGTACTTC.

In this sample, this clonotype turned up many times. V gene TRBV10-3 combines with J gene TRBJ2-3; no firm D call. The CDR3 covers 13 residues. V was cut by 2 bases and J by 3 bases, with 6 bases left in between. Germline CDR1 and CDR2: ENHRY and SYGVKD. The CDR3 sequence: CAISEIGTDTQYF. CDR3 coding DNA: TGTGCCATCAGTGAGATCGGGACAGATACGCAGTATTTT.

V and J are TRBV3-1 and TRBJ2-1; tentative D call: TRBD2 (6 bases). Trimming took off 4 bases at V and 7 bases at J, with 11 bases between the two ends. CDR3 length: 13 amino acids. The germline V gene has CDR1 LGHDT and CDR2 YNNKEL (reference sequence). DNA for the CDR3: TGTGCCAGCAGCCTGATCCGGGGGAATGAGCAGTTCTTC. Its protein product is CASSLIRGNEQFF.

This clonotype was observed many times. CDR3 amino acids: CASTLPGELFF. CDR3 DNA sequence: TGTGCCAGTACCCTCCCCGGGGAGCTGTTTTTT. The rearrangement links TRBV7-2 to TRBJ2-2, with unresolved D. The V end lost 9 bases, the J end lost 6 bases, and 8 bases lay between the germline ends. The CDR3 length is 11 residues. Germline values: CDR1 SGHTA, CDR2 FQGNSA.

There are a few counts of this clonotype. The V and J genes are TRBV7-9 and TRBJ2-1; 8 positions match TRBD2. V was pared by 3 bases and J by 8 bases, with 6 bases of the junction left unmatched. The CDR3 has 14 residues. The germline V gene encodes CDR1 SEHNR and CDR2 FQNEAQ (reference sequence). CDR3 nucleotide sequence: TGTGCCAGCAGCTTTTCAGCGGGAGAGGATGAGCAGTTCTTC. Residues: CASSFSAGEDEQFF.

The sample holds many counts of this clonotype. This sequence joins TRBV6-6 and TRBJ1-4; D is unclear. This CDR3 is built from 14 residues. V lost 3 bases and J 8 bases, leaving 13 bases between the germline ends. Germline-derived CDR1 and CDR2 are MNHNY and SVGAGI (reference sequence). The CDR3 spells CASSYDAVTEKLFF. The CDR3 DNA is TGTGCCAGCAGTTATGATGCAGTAACCGAAAAACTGTTTTTT.

The rearrangement uses TRBV28 and TRBJ2-1, with 9 bases that match TRBD1. The germline V gene encodes CDR1 MDHEN and CDR2 SYDVKM. V lost 6 bases, J lost 8 bases, and 14 bases stayed unmatched. The CDR3 sequence is 16 residues long. In DNA form, the CDR3 reads TGTGCCAGCAGCCCACCGGGACAGGGAAGATCGGATGAGCAGTTCTTC. It yields the protein CASSPPGQGRSDEQFF.

The rearrangement links TRBV12-3 or TRBV12-4 to TRBJ2-2; D gene unclear. Trimming shortened V by 3 bases and J by 2 bases, and 10 bases separated the two germline ends. The CDR3 extends over 15 amino acids. Here the CDR3 reads CASSFRILNTGELFF. The CDR3 bases are TGTGCCAGCAGTTTTCGGATCTTAAACACCGGGGAGCTGTTTTTT.

CDR3 DNA sequence: TGCAGCGTACTGAGGGGCCCCCATTGGGATGAGCAGTTCTTC. It yields the protein CSVLRGPHWDEQFF. V gene TRBV29-1 combines with J gene TRBJ2-1; D tentatively fits TRBD1 or TRBD2 (5 bases each). Germline V CDR1 and CDR2: SQVTM, ANQGSEA. The length of the CDR3 is 14 residues. V gave up 6 bases and J gave up 8 bases, with 20 bases separating them.

Details on this clonotype: One junction end does not reproduce the germline sequence, and a read error may be involved. V gene TRBV29-1 combines with J gene TRBJ1-2; D is unresolved. Germline V gene lookup returns CDR1 SQVTM and CDR2 ANQGSEA. The CDR3 length is 14 residues. The CDR3 region has the DNA TGCAGCGTTGAATCCGAGGGATCGAACTATGGCTACATCTTC. Amino acids: CSVESEGSNYGYIF.

This clonotype was observed a handful of times. The chain employs TRBV2 and TRBJ1-5; weak D call: TRBD1 (5 bases). This CDR3 region has 16 residues. Germline V gene sequence: CDR1 SNHLY, CDR2 FYNNEI. V lost 4 bases to trimming and J lost 6 bases, with 19 bases between them. The CDR3, as DNA: TGTGCCAGCAGTGCGGAGGGGATGCTGGGAGGTCAGCCCCAGCATTTT. This encodes CASSAEGMLGGQPQHF.

The genes are TRBV10-3 and TRBJ2-7, with 10 nucleotides matching TRBD1. Trimming took 6 bases from V and 7 from J; bases not matched to a gene: 9. This CDR3 spans 14 amino acids. Looked up from germline, CDR1 is ENHRY and CDR2 is SYGVKD. In DNA, the CDR3 is TGTGCCATCAGCTCCGGGACAGGGGCCGGAGAGCAGTACTTC. Residues: CAISSGTGAGEQYF.

The CDR3 is CASSLGALSSYNEQFF. CDR3 nucleotide sequence: TGTGCCAGCAGCTTGGGAGCTCTGAGCTCCTACAATGAGCAGTTCTTC. This sequence joins TRBV5-6 and TRBJ2-1; D is uncertain. The CDR3 contains 16 residues. Looked up from germline, CDR1 is SGHDT and CDR2 is YYEEEE. V lost 0 bases to trimming and J lost 0 bases, with 10 bases between them.

The gene calls are TRBV5-1 and TRBJ1-1; no reliable D call. The V end was cut by 3 bases, the J end by 0 bases, with 6 bases between. This CDR3 contains 13 residues. Germline assignment: CDR1 SGHRS and CDR2 YFSETQ. CDR3 in DNA: TGCGCCAGCAGCTCAGCAGTGAACACTGAAGCTTTCTTT. Its protein is CASSSAVNTEAFF.

This clonotype turned up a few times. The rearrangement links TRBV30 to TRBJ1-2, with D possibly TRBD1 on 6 matching bases. Per germline, CDR1 GTSNPN and CDR2 SVGIG (reference sequence). CDR3 length: 13 amino acids. V dropped 3 bases and J dropped 3 bases, with 11 bases sitting between them. The CDR3 DNA reads as TGTGCCTGGAGGGGACAAGTTTACTATGGCTACACCTTC. It specifies CAWRGQVYYGYTF.

J is TRBJ1-1 and V is TRBV20-1, with TRBD1 matching 10 bases. The V and J ends lost 5 bases and 11 bases, in that order; junction bases with no gene match: 11. The CDR3 is 13 residues long. Germline assignment: CDR1 DFQATT and CDR2 SNEGSKA (reference sequence). CDR3 sequence (DNA): TGCAGTGCTGAGACAGGGGGCGCGGTAGGCGCTTTCTTT. This codes for CSAETGGAVGAFF.

The rearrangement uses TRBV13 and TRBJ2-3; a weak D match, TRBD1 (6 bases). CDR1 and CDR2 (germline): PRHDT, FYEKMQ (reference sequence). The CDR3 has 15 residues. The germline V and J ends were trimmed by 8 bases and 5 bases, with 20 bases remaining between them. The CDR3 sequence is CASRRTASLGDTQYF. The CDR3 DNA follows: TGTGCCAGCCGCCGGACAGCGTCGCTAGGAGATACGCAGTATTTT. The full variable domain, its missing parts supplied by reference TRBV13 and TRBJ2-3, is AAGVIQSPRHLIKEKRETATLKCYPIPRHDTVYWYQQGPGQDPQFLISFYEKMQSDKGSIPDRFSAQQFSDYHSELNMSSLELGDSALYFCASRRTASLGDTQYFGPGTRLTVL.

This clonotype has only a few counts. The chain couples TRBV7-2 to TRBJ1-3; unclear D gene. This CDR3 spans 14 amino acids. Trimming took off 5 bases at V and 1 base at J, with 9 bases between the two ends. The germline gives CDR1 SGHTA, CDR2 FQGNSA. The CDR3 spells CASSRDTSGNTIYF. Here the CDR3 DNA reads TGTGCCAGCAGCCGCGATACTTCTGGAAACACCATATATTTT.